This is a list of T cell receptor beta chains from one sample in a study of neurological immune-mediated disorders. TCRdb reanalysed the 5' RACE reads using MiXCR and keeps one entry per CDR3 protein. Of more than 45,000 distinct CDR3 sequences in the sample, 2.5% were seen once. Sequenced input: PBMCs. These receptors came from a man aged 50 or older with multiple sclerosis. Both conserved end residues are part of each CDR3. The D gene is left open where the match is weak. The size field reads once, few, many or a size class.

D gene	V gene	J gene	clone size	CDR3 DNA	CDR3 protein
TRBD1	TRBV6-5	TRBJ1-2	many	TGTGCCAGCAGTTACGTGGGACAGGGTGGCGGCTACACCTTC	CASSYVGQGGGYTF
-	TRBV20-1	TRBJ1-5	many	TGCAGTGCTAGTAGAGGCGGGGGGGCTGGCAATCAGCCCCAGCATTTT	CSASRGGGAGNQPQHF
-	TRBV9	TRBJ2-5	many	TGTGCCAGCAGCCCACGCCCTAGAGAAACCCAGTACTTC	CASSPRPRETQYF
TRBD2	TRBV4-3	TRBJ2-3	many	TGCGCCAGCAGCCAGGACGGACTAGCGGGGGGGGATACGCAGTATTTT	CASSQDGLAGGDTQYF
-	TRBV6-5	TRBJ1-1	many	TGTGCCTCGGGGAGGGGAACTGAAGCTTTCTTT	CASGRGTEAFF
-	TRBV7-9	TRBJ2-3	many	TGTGCCAGCAGCATAACACTGAGCACAGATACGCAGTATTTT	CASSITLSTDTQYF
-	TRBV28	TRBJ2-2	many	TGTGCCAGCAGTTTAGGGCATAGGAGGGGGGAGCTGTTTTTT	CASSLGHRRGELFF
-	TRBV9	TRBJ2-2	many	TGTGCCAGCAGCAGGGTTGAGAACACCGGGGAGCTGTTTTTT	CASSRVENTGELFF
-	TRBV7-2	TRBJ1-1	many	TGTGCCAGCACCCCGGGCCCGATGAACACTGAAGCTTTCTTT	CASTPGPMNTEAFF
-	TRBV6-5	TRBJ2-3	many	TGTGCCAGCAGGCTGTTGGGGGCTCTAGACGGTACGCAGTATTTT	CASRLLGALDGTQYF
-	TRBV29-1	TRBJ1-2	many	TGCAGCGCCGGGGGGCAGTCGTATGGCTACACCTTC	CSAGGQSYGYTF
TRBD2	TRBV20-1	TRBJ2-7	many	TGCAGTGCTAGAGCGGGGGGGCCTTACGAGCAGTACTTC	CSARAGGPYEQYF